The 27 T cell receptor beta chains given below trace back to one sample, sequenced in a study of shared clonotypes between healthy human individuals. The assay was immunoSEQ multiplex PCR, and TCRdb's table has in-frame clones only and misses some. The sample records fewer than 1.4 million clones, more than 75% being singletons. What was sequenced was memory CD4+ T cells from PBMCs. As for subset: CD45RA-negative fraction. These receptors all stem from a man between 18 and 35 years old in good health. Some clones in this sample may be carry-over from other donors' samples.

This clone was seen a few times. The identical CDR3 is also encoded by other nucleotide sequences in the sample. The chain carries TRBV4-1 and TRBJ1-2; no firm D call. The CDR3 is 15 amino acids. V dropped 0 bases and J dropped 2 bases, with 10 bases sitting between them. Germline V gene data show CDR1 as MGHRA and CDR2 as YSYEKL. As DNA, the CDR3 is TGCGCCAGCAGCCAAGATCTCGCCAGGAACTATGGCTACACCTTC. It encodes CASSQDLARNYGYTF.

Worth noting for this clone: A much larger clone sits a single nucleotide away, making a read error possible. DNA for the CDR3: TGTGCCAGCAGCGCAGGATCGGGGACTGAAGCTTTCTTT. Protein sequence: CASSAGSGTEAFF. The chain combines TRBV9 with TRBJ1-1; no firm D call. The CDR3 totals 13 residues. V shed 3 bases and J shed 5 bases, with 11 bases lying between them. Per the germline V gene, CDR1 is SGDLS and CDR2 is YYNGEE.

This clone was counted at least ten times. This chain joins TRBV5-4 and TRBJ2-5; the D call may be TRBD1 or TRBD2 (6 bases each). From germline, CDR1 is SGHNT and CDR2 YYREEE (reference sequence). The CDR3 is 14 amino acids. Trimming left V 2 bases short and J 4 bases short, with 12 bases between. CDR3 amino acids: CASSLFKGGETQYF. In nucleotides, the CDR3 is TGTGCCAGCAGCTTATTCAAGGGGGGAGAGACCCAGTACTTC.

This chain joins TRBV25-1 and TRBJ2-7, with TRBD2 identical over 8 bases. CDR1 MGHDK and CDR2 SYGVNS come from the germline V gene. The trim removed 3 bases at V and 6 bases at J, leaving 13 bases unmatched. This CDR3 has 16 residues. The CDR3: CASSDSGITLGVEQYF. Here the CDR3 DNA reads TGTGCCAGCAGTGATAGCGGGATCACATTAGGCGTCGAGCAGTACTTC.

The genes are TRBV7-8 and TRBJ2-1, with a weak D call TRBD2 (5 bases). With 2 bases removed from V and 0 bases from J, the gap between germline ends came to 8 bases. This CDR3 has 15 amino acids. The germline gives CDR1 SGHVS, CDR2 FQNEAQ. DNA of the CDR3: TGTGCCAGCAGCTTAACGGGGAGCTCCTACAATGAGCAGTTCTTC. Its translation: CASSLTGSSYNEQFF.

The CDR3 protein is CASSLQRFGEQYF. The CDR3 DNA is TGCGCCAGCAGCTTGCAACGGTTTGGGGAGCAGTACTTC. The rearrangement uses TRBV5-1 and TRBJ2-7; D unresolved. This CDR3 spans 13 amino acids. Germline CDR1 SGHRS, CDR2 YFSETQ. Trimming stripped 1 base from V and 7 bases from J, with 12 bases between. Based on the CDR3 plus reference TRBV5-1 and TRBJ2-7, the full variable domain is KAGVTQTPRYLIKTRGQQVTLSCSPISGHRSVSWYQQTPGQGLQFLFEYFSETQRNKGNFPGRFSGRQFSNSRSEMNVSTLELGDSALYLCASSLQRFGEQYFGPGTRLTVT.

The CDR3 spells CASSPTSGGYEQYF. Written as DNA, the CDR3 is TGTGCCAGCAGCCCGACTAGCGGAGGCTACGAGCAGTACTTC. V and J are TRBV7-2 and TRBJ2-7, with TRBD2 identical over 9 bases. The CDR3 length is 14 residues. CDR1 is SGHTA, CDR2 FQGNSA, per germline. The ends lost 5 bases at V and 3 bases at J; junction bases unmatched: 5. The whole variable domain, remainder taken from reference TRBV7-2 and TRBJ2-7, is GAGVSQSPSNKVTEKGKDVELRCDPISGHTALYWYRQSLGQGLEFLIYFQGNSAPDKSGLPSDRFSAERTGGSVSTLTIQRTQQEDSAVYLCASSPTSGGYEQYFGPGTRLTVT.

In its sample, this clone was seen once. This chain links TRBV5-1 with TRBJ2-1, with 11 bases aligning to TRBD2. The CDR3 runs 16 residues. J gave up 0 bases and V 4 bases, and 3 bases lay outside the gene matches. Looked up from germline, CDR1 is SGHRS and CDR2 is YFSETQ. CDR3 DNA: TGCGCCAGCAGCCTGGGACTAGCGGCCTCCTACAATGAGCAGTTCTTC. It encodes CASSLGLAASYNEQFF.

This clone was picked up a small number of times. Different DNA sequences within this sample yield the same CDR3. This sequence joins TRBV20-1 and TRBJ2-7, with D maybe TRBD2 (5 bases). Germline CDR1 and CDR2: DFQATT and SNEGSKA (reference sequence). The CDR3 consists of 11 residues. V was pared by 6 bases and J by 0 bases, with 6 bases between. The CDR3 DNA reads as TGCAGTGCCGCGGGCTCCTACGAGCAGTACTTC. This codes for CSAAGSYEQYF.

The chain uses TRBV28 and TRBJ2-7, with 9 bases matching TRBD1. The length of the CDR3 is 14 residues. The V gene's germline CDR1 is MDHEN and CDR2 SYDVKM. V shed 7 bases, J shed 6 bases, and the junction held 10 bases outside the gene matches. For the CDR3, the DNA is TGTGCCAGCACCCTCGGACAGGGGACCTCCGAGCAGTACTTC. Translating gives CASTLGQGTSEQYF.

The J gene is TRBJ2-2, the V gene TRBV11-1; no clear D gene. CDR3 length: 16 amino acids. Trimming removed 2 bases from V and 0 bases from J, with 10 bases in between. CDR1 and CDR2 (germline): SGHAT, FQDESV (reference sequence). CDR3 in amino acids: CASSLIGLANTGELFF. CDR3 DNA: TGTGCCAGCAGCTTAATTGGGTTAGCGAACACCGGGGAGCTGTTTTTT.

V and J are TRBV7-2 and TRBJ2-7, with D maybe TRBD2 (6 bases). The CDR3 sequence is 14 residues long. V shed 1 base and J shed 3 bases, with 10 bases lying between them. Germline loops: CDR1 SGHTA, CDR2 FQGNSA. The CDR3 nucleotides read TGTGCCAGCAGCTTAGGCGGGGCGGTCTACGAGCAGTACTTC. Protein: CASSLGGAVYEQYF. The full variable domain, its missing parts supplied by reference TRBV7-2 and TRBJ2-7, is GAGVSQSPSNKVTEKGKDVELRCDPISGHTALYWYRQSLGQGLEFLIYFQGNSAPDKSGLPSDRFSAERTGGSVSTLTIQRTQQEDSAVYLCASSLGGAVYEQYFGPGTRLTVT.

This clone was counted a single time. With a much larger clone just one base away, this may be a read error. The chain's CDR3 is CASSLERSGANVLTF. DNA of the CDR3: TGTGCCAGCAGCTTAGAGCGCTCTGGGGCCAACGTCCTGACTTTC. This rearrangement joins TRBV13 to TRBJ2-6; D call uncertain. Germline V CDR1 and CDR2: PRHDT, FYEKMQ (reference sequence). This CDR3 spans 15 amino acids. V lost 1 base to trimming and J lost 0 bases, with 4 bases between them.

The chain recombines TRBV4-1 with TRBJ2-1; D may be TRBD1 (7 bases). Germline V lookup: CDR1 MGHRA, CDR2 YSYEKL. V lost 4 bases to trimming and J lost 2 bases, with 12 bases between them. CDR3 size: 15 residues. The CDR3: CASSRGDRAYNEQFF. Here the CDR3 DNA reads TGCGCCAGCAGCCGGGGGGACAGAGCCTACAATGAGCAGTTCTTC.

This clone was seen a few times. J is TRBJ2-1 and V is TRBV11-2; 9 bases fit TRBD1. Germline CDR1 and CDR2: SGHAT and FQNNGV. This CDR3 is built from 14 residues. V shed 4 bases, J shed 9 bases, and the junction held 7 bases outside the gene matches. The CDR3 nucleotides are TGTGCCAGCAGCTCCGGGACAGGGAACCTTGAGCAGTTCTTC. Residues: CASSSGTGNLEQFF.

Comments on this clone: The identical CDR3 is also encoded by other nucleotide sequences in the sample. The chain uses TRBV28 and TRBJ1-4, with TRBD1 identical over 10 bases. V was pared by 5 bases and J by 5 bases, with 5 bases of the junction left unmatched. Germline CDR1 and CDR2: MDHEN and SYDVKM. This CDR3 has 15 amino acids. The CDR3 protein is CASSPPGQGNEKLFF. DNA for the CDR3: TGTGCCAGCAGTCCTCCGGGACAGGGGAATGAAAAACTGTTTTTT. Full variable domain (remainder filled in from reference TRBV28 and TRBJ1-4): DVKVTQSSRYLVKRTGEKVFLECVQDMDHENMFWYRQDPGLGLRLIYFSYDVKMKEKGDIPEGYSVSREKKERFSLILESASTNQTSMYLCASSPPGQGNEKLFFGSGTQLSVL.

The J gene is TRBJ2-2, the V gene TRBV6-1; D is undetermined. The germline V and J ends were trimmed by 8 bases and 3 bases, with 10 bases remaining between them. Looked up from germline, CDR1 is MNHNS and CDR2 is SASEGT. The CDR3 has 13 residues. The CDR3 spells CASVGRYTGELFF. The CDR3 nucleotides are TGTGCCAGCGTGGGCCGCTACACCGGGGAGCTGTTTTTT.

A few counts support this clone. J is TRBJ2-1 and V is TRBV28; D is perhaps TRBD2 (5 bases). The V end was cut by 6 bases, the J end by 3 bases, with 12 bases between. Germline values: CDR1 MDHEN, CDR2 SYDVKM. This CDR3 region has 14 residues. The CDR3 nucleotides are TGTGCCAGCAGGTCGGGGTTTTACTACAATGAGCAGTTCTTC. Translated, it gives CASRSGFYYNEQFF. The full variable domain, in which reference TRBV28 and TRBJ2-1 provide the parts outside the CDR3, is DVKVTQSSRYLVKRTGEKVFLECVQDMDHENMFWYRQDPGLGLRLIYFSYDVKMKEKGDIPEGYSVSREKKERFSLILESASTNQTSMYLCASRSGFYYNEQFFGPGTRLTVL.

This sequence joins TRBV5-1 and TRBJ2-2; D remains unclear. Trimming stripped 0 bases from V and 0 bases from J, with 6 bases between. The CDR3 spans 15 residues. Germline CDR1 is SGHRS and CDR2 is YFSETQ. The chain's CDR3 is CASSLVTSNTGELFF. CDR3 DNA: TGCGCCAGCAGCTTGGTGACCTCGAACACCGGGGAGCTGTTTTTT. The whole variable domain, remainder taken from reference TRBV5-1 and TRBJ2-2, is KAGVTQTPRYLIKTRGQQVTLSCSPISGHRSVSWYQQTPGQGLQFLFEYFSETQRNKGNFPGRFSGRQFSNSRSEMNVSTLELGDSALYLCASSLVTSNTGELFFGEGSRLTVL.

V and J are TRBV5-6 and TRBJ2-1; D remains ambiguous. CDR1 SGHDT and CDR2 YYEEEE come from the germline V gene. V was shortened by 1 base and J by 7 bases, with 6 bases between the two germline ends. CDR3 length equals 12 residues. The CDR3 DNA reads TGTGCCAGCAGCTTGTATAAGAATGAGCAGTTCTTC. Its translation: CASSLYKNEQFF. The full variable domain, completed using reference TRBV5-6 and TRBJ2-1, is DAGVTQSPTHLIKTRGQQVTLRCSPKSGHDTVSWYQQALGQGPQFIFQYYEEEERQRGNFPDRFSGHQFPNYSSELNVNALLLGDSALYLCASSLYKNEQFFGPGTRLTVL.

This sequence joins TRBV6-1 and TRBJ2-1; D remains ambiguous. Deletions cut 0 bases from V and 7 bases from J, with 10 bases between. The CDR3 is 14 amino acids. Germline V gene data show CDR1 as MNHNS and CDR2 as SASEGT. In DNA, the CDR3 is TGTGCCAGCAGTGAAGCGCTTCTAAGGAATGAGCAGTTCTTC. Translating it yields CASSEALLRNEQFF.

With respect to this clone: Different DNA sequences within this sample yield the same CDR3. The gene calls are TRBV28 and TRBJ1-3; D is unresolved. The CDR3 extends over 15 amino acids. The germline V gene has CDR1 MDHEN and CDR2 SYDVKM. Trimming stripped 3 bases from V and 1 base from J, with 10 bases between. For the CDR3, the DNA is TGTGCCAGCAGTTTGGTTCTAGGGTCTGGAAACACCATATATTTT. Its protein product is CASSLVLGSGNTIYF. The full variable domain, its missing parts supplied by reference TRBV28 and TRBJ1-3, is DVKVTQSSRYLVKRTGEKVFLECVQDMDHENMFWYRQDPGLGLRLIYFSYDVKMKEKGDIPEGYSVSREKKERFSLILESASTNQTSMYLCASSLVLGSGNTIYFGEGSWLTVV.

J is TRBJ2-2 and V is TRBV10-1, with D possibly matching TRBD2 (5 bases). Germline assignment: CDR1 WNHNN and CDR2 SYGVQD (reference sequence). V was shortened by 2 bases and J by 4 bases, with 11 bases between the two germline ends. There are 15 residues in the CDR3. The CDR3 spells CASSEDPAGTGELFF. In DNA form, the CDR3 reads TGCGCCAGCAGTGAGGACCCGGCGGGCACCGGGGAGCTGTTTTTT.

The chain combines TRBV27 with TRBJ1-5; 10 nucleotides align to TRBD1. Germline CDR1 and CDR2: MNHEY and SMNVEV (reference sequence). V shed 3 bases, J shed 2 bases, and the junction held 7 bases outside the gene matches. The CDR3 is made up of 17 amino acids. In DNA form, the CDR3 reads TGTGCCAGCAGTTTTATCCCCGGGACAGGGGGCAATCAGCCCCAGCATTTT. It specifies CASSFIPGTGGNQPQHF.

The chain couples TRBV5-4 to TRBJ2-7; TRBD1 aligns across 10 bases. The J segment lost 5 bases and the V segment lost 1 base, leaving 3 bases of the junction unmatched. The CDR3 spans 14 residues. Germline V lookup: CDR1 SGHNT, CDR2 YYREEE (reference sequence). DNA for the CDR3: TGTGCCAGCAGCTTGTGGACAGGGGGGGACGAGCAGTACTTC. Translation gives CASSLWTGGDEQYF.

This clone was recorded only once. Here the CDR3 DNA reads TGCGCCAGCAGGCGGACTATAGCGGGCGATTCCTACGAGCAGTACTTC. Translation: CASRRTIAGDSYEQYF. The chain links TRBV5-1 to TRBJ2-7, with TRBD2 identical over 7 bases. Germline V gene data show CDR1 as SGHRS and CDR2 as YFSETQ. The CDR3 is 16 amino acids. V lost 5 bases to trimming and J lost 1 base; unmatched junction nucleotides: 12.

Only a few counts were recorded for this clone. The V and J genes are TRBV11-1 and TRBJ2-1; the match to TRBD2 covers 8 bases. The germline V gene encodes CDR1 SGHAT and CDR2 FQDESV (reference sequence). The CDR3 extends over 15 amino acids. V lost 7 bases to trimming and J lost 9 bases; unmatched junction nucleotides: 14. The DNA of the CDR3 is TGTGCCAGCACCCCCCTTGGTAGCGGGACACGTGAGCAGTTCTTC. Translating gives CASTPLGSGTREQFF. Variable domain in full (rest from reference TRBV11-1 and TRBJ2-1): EAEVAQSPRYKITEKSQAVAFWCDPISGHATLYWYRQILGQGPELLVQFQDESVVDDSQLPKDRFSAERLKGVDSTLKIQPAELGDSAMYLCASTPLGSGTREQFFGPGTRLTVL.